This TCR beta chain was captured by sequencing in a study of cytomegalovirus exposure and HLA in healthy donors. PCR involved 60 Vbeta and 13 Jbeta primers. The table came from immunoSEQ multiplex PCR; TCRdb's copy has only in-frame clones and leaves some out. This table holds roughly 150,000 clones, roughly 73% found once. This clone was recorded only once. This CDR3 region has 15 residues. The trim removed 3 bases at V and 9 bases at J, leaving 14 bases unmatched. Germline CDR1 reads WSHSY; CDR2 reads SAAADI. Sequenced: PBMCs. The sequence derives from a man younger than 30 in good health and CMV-seropositive. The V gene is TRBV10-2, the J gene TRBJ2-7, with 7 positions matching TRBD2. The CDR3 region is CASSDPAGPPRVQYF. CDR3 in DNA: TGCGCCAGCAGTGACCCAGCGGGACCCCCTCGTGTGCAGTACTTC.